The 18 T cell receptor beta chains given below trace back to one sample, sequenced in a study of shared clonotypes between healthy human individuals. The assay was immunoSEQ multiplex PCR, and TCRdb's table has in-frame clones only and misses some. Of 1,400,000 or so clones in the sample, around 98.5% were seen once. The sample taken for sequencing was naive CD4+ T cells sorted from blood. Documented subset: CD45RA+ positively selected. The receptors shown here come from a man younger than 45 in good health.

This chain links TRBV7-8 with TRBJ2-3; 9 positions agree with TRBD2. Germline CDR1 and CDR2: SGHVS and FQNEAQ. The CDR3 consists of 18 residues. The V segment lost 0 bases and the J segment 0 bases; nucleotides outside the gene matches: 7. CDR3: CASSLALAGFVSTDTQYF. DNA of the CDR3: TGTGCCAGCAGCTTAGCGCTAGCGGGATTTGTAAGCACAGATACGCAGTATTTT.

This clone was observed a single time. CDR3 region: CASVEGSYNEQFF. In nucleotides, the CDR3 is TGTGCCAGCGTGGAGGGCTCCTACAATGAGCAGTTCTTC. The chain uses TRBV6-6 and TRBJ2-1, with a tentative D call TRBD2 (6 bases). The CDR3 contains 13 residues. V gave up 8 bases and J gave up 0 bases, with 8 bases separating them. Germline V gene lookup returns CDR1 MNHNY and CDR2 SVGAGI (reference sequence).

The J gene is TRBJ2-7, the V gene TRBV19; D remains unclear. Looked up from germline, CDR1 is LNHDA and CDR2 is SQIVND (reference sequence). CDR3 length: 14 residues. Trimming shortened V by 6 bases and J by 5 bases, and 17 bases separated the two germline ends. CDR3 amino acids: CASSPTTRGDEQYF. CDR3 DNA: TGTGCCAGTAGCCCTACGACTCGAGGTGACGAGCAGTACTTC.

The V gene is TRBV2, the J gene TRBJ2-1; 9 bases map to TRBD1. Germline lookup yields CDR1 SNHLY and CDR2 FYNNEI. The V segment lost 6 bases and the J segment 0 bases; nucleotides outside the gene matches: 3. CDR3 size: 15 residues. CDR3 sequence reads: CASSETGGSYNEQFF. The DNA for the CDR3 is TGTGCCAGCAGCGAGACAGGGGGCTCCTACAATGAGCAGTTCTTC.

V and J are TRBV6-1 and TRBJ2-3; 7 nucleotides align to TRBD1. Germline assignment: CDR1 MNHNS and CDR2 SASEGT. V was clipped by 2 bases and J by 6 bases; unmatched bases: 5. The CDR3 covers 14 residues. CDR3 amino acids: CASSERGRGDTQYF. In nucleotides, the CDR3 is TGTGCCAGCAGTGAAAGGGGCAGGGGGGATACGCAGTATTTT.

This chain links TRBV7-9 with TRBJ2-1; 8 bases map to TRBD2. The CDR3 runs 15 residues. V dropped 4 bases and J dropped 7; count of bases not matched to a gene: 9. CDR1 and CDR2 (germline): SEHNR, FQNEAQ (reference sequence). The CDR3 DNA follows: TGTGCCAGCAGCTCAAGCGGGAGATTTGGAAATGAGCAGTTCTTC. Its translation is CASSSSGRFGNEQFF.

The gene calls are TRBV5-1 and TRBJ2-2; D unclear. Deletions cut 4 bases from V and 7 bases from J, with 17 bases between. The CDR3 length is 15 residues. Per germline, CDR1 SGHRS and CDR2 YFSETQ. CDR3 amino acids: CASSLPRPGGGELFF. The DNA of the CDR3 is TGCGCCAGCAGCCTACCTCGACCCGGCGGCGGGGAGCTGTTTTTT.

Of note for this clone: This sample also contains other DNA sequences that code for the same CDR3. The chain couples TRBV5-1 to TRBJ2-7, with D unclear. The CDR3 runs to 13 residues. CDR1 and CDR2 (germline): SGHRS, YFSETQ. The V end was cut by 2 bases, the J end by 3 bases, with 9 bases between. The CDR3 loop reads CASSLERVYEQYF. For the CDR3, the DNA is TGCGCCAGCAGCTTAGAAAGGGTCTACGAGCAGTACTTC.

This rearrangement joins TRBV19 to TRBJ2-7; 9 bases agree with TRBD1. The germline V gene encodes CDR1 LNHDA and CDR2 SQIVND (reference sequence). Unmatched junction bases numbered 4, after V lost 7 bases and J lost 3 bases. The CDR3 has 13 amino acids. Here the CDR3 reads CASNPGQGYEQYF. CDR3 nucleotides: TGTGCCAGTAACCCGGGACAGGGCTACGAGCAGTACTTC. The entire variable domain, with the rest obtained from reference TRBV19 and TRBJ2-7, is as follows: DGGITQSPKYLFRKEGQNVTLSCEQNLNHDAMYWYRQDPGQGLRLIYYSQIVNDFQKGDIAEGYSVSREKKESFPLTVTSAQKNPTAFYLCASNPGQGYEQYFGPGTRLTVT.

The rearrangement links TRBV28 to TRBJ2-3; D remains unclear. V was clipped by 7 bases and J by 6 bases, with 17 bases between them. This CDR3 has 14 residues. From germline, CDR1 is MDHEN and CDR2 SYDVKM. In nucleotides, the CDR3 is TGTGCCAGCACCTCCACGGGTCTAGGCGATACGCAGTATTTT. Protein: CASTSTGLGDTQYF.

The CDR3 DNA reads as TGTGCCAGCTCATCCGGGACAAAGGAGACCCAGTACTTC. Translating it yields CASSSGTKETQYF. This rearrangement joins TRBV18 to TRBJ2-5, with a tentative D call TRBD1 (6 bases). V was clipped by 5 bases and J by 5 bases, with 12 bases between them. Germline V gene data show CDR1 as KGHSH and CDR2 as LQKENI. The CDR3 is 13 amino acids.

The rearrangement joins TRBV28 to TRBJ2-7; tentatively, D is TRBD2 (7 bases). CDR3 length equals 15 residues. Germline CDR1 MDHEN, CDR2 SYDVKM. Trimming took 5 bases from V and 4 from J, leaving 18 bases between them. The CDR3 here is CASSPPGRGEYEQYF. The DNA of the CDR3 is TGTGCCAGCAGTCCCCCTGGGAGGGGGGAGTACGAGCAGTACTTC.

V usage is TRBV25-1 and J usage is TRBJ2-7; D call uncertain. The CDR3 runs 14 residues. Trimming cost V 3 bases and J 2 bases, with 11 bases left between them. Germline CDR1 MGHDK, CDR2 SYGVNS. The chain's CDR3 is CASSDPRFPYEQYF. The CDR3 DNA reads TGTGCCAGCAGTGACCCCAGATTTCCCTACGAGCAGTACTTC.

The rearrangement links TRBV6-5 to TRBJ1-4; D not resolved. This CDR3 has 15 amino acids. Germline-derived CDR1 and CDR2 are MNHEY and SVGAGI. Trimming stripped 6 bases from V and 4 bases from J, with 15 bases between. The CDR3 nucleotides read TGTGCCAGCAGGAAGTGGGCCGACGATAATGAAAAACTGTTTTTT. Its protein is CASRKWADDNEKLFF.

This sequence joins TRBV9 and TRBJ2-7, with 7 positions matching TRBD2. This CDR3 has 14 amino acids. J gave up 3 bases and V 0 bases, and 3 bases lay outside the gene matches. Germline V gene sequence: CDR1 SGDLS, CDR2 YYNGEE. The CDR3 nucleotides are TGTGCCAGCAGCGTAGGCGGGAGTGACTACGAGCAGTACTTC. This sequence encodes CASSVGGSDYEQYF.

V usage is TRBV6-5 and J usage is TRBJ2-7; either TRBD1 or TRBD2 may fit D (6 bases each). The ends were cut back, 11 bases at V and 4 bases at J, with 21 bases in the middle. Looked up from germline, CDR1 is MNHEY and CDR2 is SVGAGI. The CDR3 has 14 residues. The CDR3 protein is CAVRVPGAEYEQYF. Written as DNA, the CDR3 is TGTGCCGTTCGAGTCCCGGGGGCGGAGTACGAGCAGTACTTC.

Here the CDR3 reads CASTRDRSSYEQYF. The CDR3 DNA is TGTGCCAGTACCAGGGACAGAAGCTCCTACGAGCAGTACTTC. The chain employs TRBV19 and TRBJ2-7; 7 nucleotides agree with TRBD1. Germline trimming cut 7 bases from V and 0 bases from J; bases unmatched to any gene: 6. CDR1 and CDR2 (germline): LNHDA, SQIVND (reference sequence). The CDR3 totals 14 residues.

The rearrangement uses TRBV20-1 and TRBJ1-2; D ambiguous. The CDR3 is made up of 10 amino acids. Trimming took off 3 bases at V and 8 bases at J, with 7 bases between the two ends. Per the germline V gene, CDR1 is DFQATT and CDR2 is SNEGSKA (reference sequence). CDR3 coding DNA: TGCAGTGCTAGGAATGGAGGCTACACCTTC. Translating gives CSARNGGYTF.